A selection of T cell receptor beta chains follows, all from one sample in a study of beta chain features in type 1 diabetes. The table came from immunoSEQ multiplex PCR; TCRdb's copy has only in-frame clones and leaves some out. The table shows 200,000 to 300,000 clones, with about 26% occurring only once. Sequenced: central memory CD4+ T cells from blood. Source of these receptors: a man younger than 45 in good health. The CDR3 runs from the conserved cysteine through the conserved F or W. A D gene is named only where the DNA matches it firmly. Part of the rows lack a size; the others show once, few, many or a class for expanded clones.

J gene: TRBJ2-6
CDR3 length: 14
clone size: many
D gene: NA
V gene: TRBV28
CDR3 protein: CASMQGAGANVLTF
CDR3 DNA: TGTGCCAGCATGCAGGGAGCTGGGGCCAACGTCCTGACTTTC

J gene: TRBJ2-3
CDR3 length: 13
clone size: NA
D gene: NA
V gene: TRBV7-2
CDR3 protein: CASSPFPEDTQYF
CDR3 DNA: TGTGCCAGCAGCCCCTTCCCGGAAGATACGCAGTATTTT

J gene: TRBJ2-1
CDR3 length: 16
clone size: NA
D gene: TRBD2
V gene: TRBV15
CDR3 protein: CATSTLAGPLLNEQFF
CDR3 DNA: TGTGCCACCAGCACACTAGCGGGGCCTTTACTCAATGAGCAGTTCTTC

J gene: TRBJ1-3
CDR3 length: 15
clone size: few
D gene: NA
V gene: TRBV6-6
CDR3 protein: CASSYEWGTGNTIYF
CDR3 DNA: TGTGCCAGCAGTTACGAATGGGGGACTGGAAACACCATATATTTT

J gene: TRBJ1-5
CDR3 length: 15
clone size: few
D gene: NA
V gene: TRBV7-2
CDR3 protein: CASRYNRDSNQPQHF
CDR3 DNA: TGTGCCAGCAGGTACAACCGGGACAGCAATCAGCCCCAGCATTTT

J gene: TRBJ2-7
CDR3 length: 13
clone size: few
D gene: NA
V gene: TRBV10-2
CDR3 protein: CASSVSLGQRQYF
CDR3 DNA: TGCGCCAGCAGTGTTTCCTTAGGGCAACGGCAGTACTTC

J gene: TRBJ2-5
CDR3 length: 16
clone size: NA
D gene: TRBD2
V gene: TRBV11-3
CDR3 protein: CASSPGLAEKQETQYF
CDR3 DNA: TGTGCCAGCAGCCCAGGACTAGCGGAAAAACAAGAGACCCAGTACTTC

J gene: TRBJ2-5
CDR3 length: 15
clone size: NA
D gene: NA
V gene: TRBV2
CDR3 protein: CASSEAGNPQETQYF
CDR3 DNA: TGTGCCAGCAGTGAAGCGGGAAACCCCCAAGAGACCCAGTACTTC

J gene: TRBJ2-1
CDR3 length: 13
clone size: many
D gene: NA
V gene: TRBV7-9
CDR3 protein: CASSITSSNEQFF
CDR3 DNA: TGTGCCAGCAGTATCACTAGCAGCAATGAGCAGTTCTTC

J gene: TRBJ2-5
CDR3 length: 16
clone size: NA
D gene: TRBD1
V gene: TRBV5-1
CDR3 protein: CASSLVLDRGRETQYF
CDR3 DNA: TGCGCCAGCAGCTTGGTGCTGGACAGGGGCCGAGAGACCCAGTACTTC

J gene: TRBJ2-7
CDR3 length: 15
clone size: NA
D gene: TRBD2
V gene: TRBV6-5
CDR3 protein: CASSPGTSGTYEQYF
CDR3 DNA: TGTGCCAGCAGTCCCGGGACTAGCGGGACGTACGAGCAGTACTTC

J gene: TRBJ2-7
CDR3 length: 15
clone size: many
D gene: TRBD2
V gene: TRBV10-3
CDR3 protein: CATGEGSGINYEQYF
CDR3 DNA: TGTGCCACCGGGGAAGGTAGCGGGATCAACTACGAGCAGTACTTC

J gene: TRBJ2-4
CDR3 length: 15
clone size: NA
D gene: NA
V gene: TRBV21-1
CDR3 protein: CASSNQGLAENIQYF
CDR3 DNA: TGTGCCAGCAGCAACCAGGGGCTAGCGGAAAACATTCAGTACTTC

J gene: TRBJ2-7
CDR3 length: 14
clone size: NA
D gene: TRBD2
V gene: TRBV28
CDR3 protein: CASSGSPGLGEQYF
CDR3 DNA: TGTGCCAGCAGTGGATCACCGGGACTAGGCGAGCAGTACTTC

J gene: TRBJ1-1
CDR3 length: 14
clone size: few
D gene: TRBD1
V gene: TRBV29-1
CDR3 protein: CSVKLGQLNTEAFF
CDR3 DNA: TGCAGCGTTAAATTGGGACAGCTGAACACTGAAGCTTTCTTT

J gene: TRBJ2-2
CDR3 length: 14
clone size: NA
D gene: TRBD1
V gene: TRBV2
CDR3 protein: CASRRDRNTGELFF
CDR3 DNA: TGTGCCAGCAGGAGGGACAGGAACACCGGGGAGCTGTTTTTT

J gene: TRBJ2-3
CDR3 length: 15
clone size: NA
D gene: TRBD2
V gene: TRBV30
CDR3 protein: CAWSEGLAGIWTQYF
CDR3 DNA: TGTGCCTGGAGTGAGGGACTAGCGGGGATTTGGACGCAGTATTTT